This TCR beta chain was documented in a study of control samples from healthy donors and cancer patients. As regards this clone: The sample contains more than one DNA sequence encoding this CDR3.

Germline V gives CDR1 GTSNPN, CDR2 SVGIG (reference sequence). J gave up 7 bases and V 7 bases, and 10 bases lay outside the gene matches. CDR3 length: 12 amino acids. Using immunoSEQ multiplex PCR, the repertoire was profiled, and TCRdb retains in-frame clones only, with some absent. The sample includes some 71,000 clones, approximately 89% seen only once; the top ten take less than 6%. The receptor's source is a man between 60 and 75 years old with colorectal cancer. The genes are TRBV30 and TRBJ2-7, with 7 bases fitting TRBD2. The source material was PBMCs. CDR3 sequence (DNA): TGTGCCTACAACGGGGGGAGCTATGAGCAGTACTTC. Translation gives CAYNGGSYEQYF.